This T cell receptor (beta chain) came from a study of T cell changes during pregnancy in multiple sclerosis. Clones were sequenced by immunoSEQ multiplex PCR, and TCRdb holds only the in-frame ones, with some missing. Of around 32,000 clones listed, 91% are singletons. This CDR3 contains 18 residues. V was pared by 5 bases and J by 4 bases, with 21 bases between. Germline lookup yields CDR1 MNHEY and CDR2 SMNVEV (reference sequence). The material was CD8+ T cells from peripheral blood mononuclear cells, obtained in the second trimester of pregnancy. This TCR was recovered from a female donor in good health, enrolled as a control in a pregnancy study. The rearrangement links TRBV27 to TRBJ1-6; D is undetermined. The CDR3 protein is CASSPFTTRPVYNSPLHF. In DNA, the CDR3 is TGTGCCAGCAGTCCATTTACGACTCGTCCTGTGTATAATTCACCCCTCCACTTT.